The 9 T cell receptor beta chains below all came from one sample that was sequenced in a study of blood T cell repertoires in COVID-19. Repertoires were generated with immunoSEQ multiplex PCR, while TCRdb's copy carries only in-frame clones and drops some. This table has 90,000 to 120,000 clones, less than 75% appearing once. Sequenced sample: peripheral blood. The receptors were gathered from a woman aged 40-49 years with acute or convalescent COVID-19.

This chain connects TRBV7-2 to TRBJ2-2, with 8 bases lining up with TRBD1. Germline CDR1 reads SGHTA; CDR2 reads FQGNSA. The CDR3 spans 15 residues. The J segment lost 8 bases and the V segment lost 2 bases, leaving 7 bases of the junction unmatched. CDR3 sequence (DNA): TGTGCCAGCAGCTTAATACAGGGGGTGGGAGGGGAGCTGTTTTTT. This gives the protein CASSLIQGVGGELFF.

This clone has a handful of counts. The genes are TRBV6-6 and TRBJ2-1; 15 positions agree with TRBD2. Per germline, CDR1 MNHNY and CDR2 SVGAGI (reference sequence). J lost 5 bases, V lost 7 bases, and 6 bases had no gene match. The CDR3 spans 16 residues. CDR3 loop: CASKPGLAGGHNEQFF. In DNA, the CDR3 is TGTGCCAGCAAACCGGGACTAGCGGGGGGCCACAATGAGCAGTTCTTC.

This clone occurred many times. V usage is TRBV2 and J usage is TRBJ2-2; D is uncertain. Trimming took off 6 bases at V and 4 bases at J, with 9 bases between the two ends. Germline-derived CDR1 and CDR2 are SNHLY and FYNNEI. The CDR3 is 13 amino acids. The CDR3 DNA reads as TGTGCCAGCAGGGCGGAAGCCACCGGGGAGCTGTTTTTT. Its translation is CASRAEATGELFF.

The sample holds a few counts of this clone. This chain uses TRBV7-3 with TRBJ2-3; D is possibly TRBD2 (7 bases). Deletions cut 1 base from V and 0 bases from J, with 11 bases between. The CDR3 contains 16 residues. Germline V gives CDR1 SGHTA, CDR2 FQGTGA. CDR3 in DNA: TGTGCCAGCAGCTTAATTGGGGGGGCCAGCACAGATACGCAGTATTTT. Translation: CASSLIGGASTDTQYF.

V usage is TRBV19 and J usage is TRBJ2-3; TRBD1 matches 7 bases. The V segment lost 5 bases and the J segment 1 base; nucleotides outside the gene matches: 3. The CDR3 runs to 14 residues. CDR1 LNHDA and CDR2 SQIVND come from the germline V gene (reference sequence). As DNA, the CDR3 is TGTGCCAGTAGTTTCACAGGGGGCACAGATACGCAGTATTTT. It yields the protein CASSFTGGTDTQYF.

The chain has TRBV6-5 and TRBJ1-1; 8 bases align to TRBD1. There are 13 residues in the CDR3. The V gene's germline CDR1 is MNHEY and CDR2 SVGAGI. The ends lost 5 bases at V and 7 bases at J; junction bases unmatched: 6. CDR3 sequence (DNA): TGTGCCAGCAGTCCTATAGGACAGGGTGAAGCTTTCTTT. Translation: CASSPIGQGEAFF.

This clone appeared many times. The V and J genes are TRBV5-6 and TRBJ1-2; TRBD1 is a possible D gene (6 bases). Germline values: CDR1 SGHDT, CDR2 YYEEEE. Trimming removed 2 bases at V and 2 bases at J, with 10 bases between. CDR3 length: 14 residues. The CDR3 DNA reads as TGTGCCAGCAGCTTACAGGGAGTCAACTATGGCTACACCTTC. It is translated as CASSLQGVNYGYTF. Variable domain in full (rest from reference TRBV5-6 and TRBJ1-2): DAGVTQSPTHLIKTRGQQVTLRCSPKSGHDTVSWYQQALGQGPQFIFQYYEEEERQRGNFPDRFSGHQFPNYSSELNVNALLLGDSALYLCASSLQGVNYGYTFGSGTRLTVV.

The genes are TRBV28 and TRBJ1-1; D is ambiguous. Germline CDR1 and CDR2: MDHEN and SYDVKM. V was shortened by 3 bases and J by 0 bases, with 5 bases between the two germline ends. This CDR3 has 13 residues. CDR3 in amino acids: CASSFSLNTEAFF. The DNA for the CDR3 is TGTGCCAGCAGTTTCAGTCTGAACACTGAAGCTTTCTTT.

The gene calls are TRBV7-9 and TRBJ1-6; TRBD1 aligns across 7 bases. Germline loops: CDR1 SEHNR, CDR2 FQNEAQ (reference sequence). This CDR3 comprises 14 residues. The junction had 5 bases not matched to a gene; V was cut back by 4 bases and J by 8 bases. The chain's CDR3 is CASSSGGLYSPLHF. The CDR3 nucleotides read TGTGCCAGCAGCTCAGGGGGGCTGTATTCACCCCTCCACTTT.